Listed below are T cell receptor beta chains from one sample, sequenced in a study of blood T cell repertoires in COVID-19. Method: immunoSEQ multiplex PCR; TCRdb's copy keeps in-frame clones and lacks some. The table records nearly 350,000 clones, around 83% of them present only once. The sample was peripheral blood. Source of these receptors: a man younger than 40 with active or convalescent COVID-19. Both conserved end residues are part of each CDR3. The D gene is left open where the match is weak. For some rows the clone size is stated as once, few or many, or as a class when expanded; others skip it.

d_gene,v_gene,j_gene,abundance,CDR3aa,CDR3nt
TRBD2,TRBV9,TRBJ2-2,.,CASSKSGRVVNTGELFF,TGTGCCAGCAGTAAGAGCGGGAGGGTTGTAAACACCGGGGAGCTGTTTTTT
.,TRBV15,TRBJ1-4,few,CATSSDAGGLDEKLFF,TGTGCCACCAGCAGTGATGCGGGGGGCTTGGATGAAAAACTGTTTTTT
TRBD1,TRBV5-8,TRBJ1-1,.,CASFGTGGGEAFF,TGTGCCAGCTTTGGGACAGGGGGAGGTGAAGCTTTCTTT
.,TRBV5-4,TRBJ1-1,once,CASLSGTAFF,TGTGCCAGCCTTAGCGGGACCGCTTTCTTT
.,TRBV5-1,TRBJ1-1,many,CASSLNFPENTEAFF,TGCGCCAGCAGCTTGAATTTTCCAGAGAACACTGAAGCTTTCTTT
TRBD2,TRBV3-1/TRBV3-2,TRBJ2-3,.,CASSQDRLAVGTDTQYF,TGTGCCAGCAGCCAAGATCGACTAGCGGTTGGGACAGATACGCAGTATTTT
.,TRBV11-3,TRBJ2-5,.,CASSPSSGRGETQYF,TGTGCCAGCAGCCCAAGCTCGGGGAGGGGGGAGACCCAGTACTTC
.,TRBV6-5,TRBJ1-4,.,CASSYSPAEDEKLFF,TGTGCCAGCAGTTACTCCCCAGCGGAAGATGAAAAACTGTTTTTT
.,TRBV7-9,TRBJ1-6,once,CASSLASRGYSPLHF,TGTGCCAGCAGCTTAGCAAGCAGGGGATATTCACCCCTCCACTTT
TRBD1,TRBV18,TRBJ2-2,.,CASSSGTGSPGELFF,TGTGCCAGCTCATCCGGGACAGGGTCTCCCGGGGAGCTGTTTTTT
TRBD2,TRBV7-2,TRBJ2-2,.,CASSSSSGITGELFF,TGTGCCAGCAGCTCTTCTAGCGGGATAACCGGGGAGCTGTTTTTT
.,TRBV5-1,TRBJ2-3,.,CASSLGGVAVHYF,TGCGCCAGCAGCTTGGGCGGGGTAGCTGTCCATTATTTT
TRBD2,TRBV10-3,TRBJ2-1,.,CAISELSGTYNEQFF,TGTGCCATCAGTGAACTAAGCGGGACGTACAATGAGCAGTTCTTC
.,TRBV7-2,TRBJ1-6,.,CASSNLDWSPLHF,TGTGCCAGCAGTAACTTGGACTGGTCACCCCTCCACTTT